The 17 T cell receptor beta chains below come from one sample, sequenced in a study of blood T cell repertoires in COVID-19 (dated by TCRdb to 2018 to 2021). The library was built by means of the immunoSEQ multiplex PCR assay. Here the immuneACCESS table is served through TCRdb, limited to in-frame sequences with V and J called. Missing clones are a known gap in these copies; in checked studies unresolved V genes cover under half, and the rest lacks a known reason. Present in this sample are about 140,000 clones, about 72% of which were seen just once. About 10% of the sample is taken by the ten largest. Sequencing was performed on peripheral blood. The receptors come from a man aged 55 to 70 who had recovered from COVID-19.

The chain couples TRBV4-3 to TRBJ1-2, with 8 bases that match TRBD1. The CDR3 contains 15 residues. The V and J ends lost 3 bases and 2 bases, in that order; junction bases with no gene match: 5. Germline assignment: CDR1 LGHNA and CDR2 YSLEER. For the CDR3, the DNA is TGCGCCAGCAGCCAGAGGACAGGGTCGAACTATGGCTACACCTTC. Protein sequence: CASSQRTGSNYGYTF.

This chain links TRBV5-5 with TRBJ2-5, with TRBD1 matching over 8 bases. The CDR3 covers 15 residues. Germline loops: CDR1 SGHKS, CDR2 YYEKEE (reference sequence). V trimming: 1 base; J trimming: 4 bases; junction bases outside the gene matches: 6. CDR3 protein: CASSLSGQGAETQYF. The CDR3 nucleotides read TGTGCCAGCAGCTTGTCTGGACAGGGAGCAGAGACCCAGTACTTC.

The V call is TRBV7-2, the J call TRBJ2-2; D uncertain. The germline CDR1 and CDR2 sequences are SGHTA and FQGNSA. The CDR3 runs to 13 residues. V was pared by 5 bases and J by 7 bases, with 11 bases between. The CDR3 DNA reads TGTGCCAGCAGCCCCCCGGTTCACGGGGAGCTGTTTTTT. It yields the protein CASSPPVHGELFF.

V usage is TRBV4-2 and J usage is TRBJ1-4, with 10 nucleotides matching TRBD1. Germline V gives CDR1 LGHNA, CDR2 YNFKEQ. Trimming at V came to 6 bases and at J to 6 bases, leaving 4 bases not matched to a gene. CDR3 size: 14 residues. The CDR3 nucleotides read TGTGCCAGCAGAACCGGGACAGGGGATGAAAAACTGTTTTTT. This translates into CASRTGTGDEKLFF.

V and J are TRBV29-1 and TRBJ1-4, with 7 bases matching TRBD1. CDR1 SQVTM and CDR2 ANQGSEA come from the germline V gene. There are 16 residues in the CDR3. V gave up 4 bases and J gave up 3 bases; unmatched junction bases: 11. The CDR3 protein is CSVAVSGGRANEKLFF. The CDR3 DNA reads TGCAGCGTTGCGGTGTCAGGGGGGCGAGCTAATGAAAAACTGTTTTTT.

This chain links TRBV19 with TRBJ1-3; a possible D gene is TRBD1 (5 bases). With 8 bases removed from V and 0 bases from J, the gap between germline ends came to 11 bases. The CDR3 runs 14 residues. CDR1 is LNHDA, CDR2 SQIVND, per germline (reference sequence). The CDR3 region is CASARGGSGNTIYF. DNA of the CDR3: TGTGCCAGTGCCCGCGGGGGCTCTGGAAACACCATATATTTT. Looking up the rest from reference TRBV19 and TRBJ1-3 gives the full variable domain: DGGITQSPKYLFRKEGQNVTLSCEQNLNHDAMYWYRQDPGQGLRLIYYSQIVNDFQKGDIAEGYSVSREKKESFPLTVTSAQKNPTAFYLCASARGGSGNTIYFGEGSWLTVV.

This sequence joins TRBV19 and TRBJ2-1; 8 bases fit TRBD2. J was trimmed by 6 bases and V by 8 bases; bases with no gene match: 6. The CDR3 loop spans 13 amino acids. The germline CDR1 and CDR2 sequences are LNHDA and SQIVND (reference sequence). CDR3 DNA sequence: TGTGCCAGTGGGCTAGCGGGTTTCAATGAGCAGTTCTTC. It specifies CASGLAGFNEQFF.

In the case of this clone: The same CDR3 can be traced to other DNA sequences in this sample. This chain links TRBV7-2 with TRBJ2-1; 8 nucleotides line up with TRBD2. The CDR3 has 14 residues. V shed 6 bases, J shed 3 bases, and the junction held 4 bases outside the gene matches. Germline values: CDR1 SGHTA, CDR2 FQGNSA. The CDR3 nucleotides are TGTGCCAGCAGTCTAGCGGGCGGCTACAATGAGCAGTTCTTC. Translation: CASSLAGGYNEQFF. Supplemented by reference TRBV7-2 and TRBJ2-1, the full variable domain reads GAGVSQSPSNKVTEKGKDVELRCDPISGHTALYWYRQSLGQGLEFLIYFQGNSAPDKSGLPSDRFSAERTGGSVSTLTIQRTQQEDSAVYLCASSLAGGYNEQFFGPGTRLTVL.

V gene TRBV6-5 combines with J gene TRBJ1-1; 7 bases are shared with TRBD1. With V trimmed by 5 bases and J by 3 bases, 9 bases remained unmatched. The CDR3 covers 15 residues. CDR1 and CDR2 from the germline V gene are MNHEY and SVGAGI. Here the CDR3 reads CASSRGTESDTEAFF. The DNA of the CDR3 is TGTGCCAGCAGTCGGGGGACAGAAAGCGACACTGAAGCTTTCTTT.

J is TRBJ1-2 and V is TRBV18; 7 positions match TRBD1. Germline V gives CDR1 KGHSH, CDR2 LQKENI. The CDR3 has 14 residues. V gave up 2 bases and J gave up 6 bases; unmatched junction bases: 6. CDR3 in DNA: TGTGCCAGCTCACCAACTACGCAGGGGGATGGCTACACCTTC. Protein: CASSPTTQGDGYTF.

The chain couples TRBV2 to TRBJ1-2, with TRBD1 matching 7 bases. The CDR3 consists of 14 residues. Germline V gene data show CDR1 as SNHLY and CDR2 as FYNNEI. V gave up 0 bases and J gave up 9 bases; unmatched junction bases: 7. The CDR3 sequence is CASSEAGVGGSYTF. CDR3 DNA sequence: TGTGCCAGCAGTGAAGCGGGGGTAGGGGGCAGCTACACCTTC.

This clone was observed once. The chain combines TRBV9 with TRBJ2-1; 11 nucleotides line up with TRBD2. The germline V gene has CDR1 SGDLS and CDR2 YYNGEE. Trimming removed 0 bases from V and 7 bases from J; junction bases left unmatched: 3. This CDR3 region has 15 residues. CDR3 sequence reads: CASSVVLAGANEQFF. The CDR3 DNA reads TGTGCCAGCAGCGTAGTACTAGCGGGAGCAAATGAGCAGTTCTTC.

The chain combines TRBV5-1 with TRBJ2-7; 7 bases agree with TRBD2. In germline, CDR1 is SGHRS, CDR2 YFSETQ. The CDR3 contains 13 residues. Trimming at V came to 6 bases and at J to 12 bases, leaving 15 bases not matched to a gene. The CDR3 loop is CASKGSGALVPYF. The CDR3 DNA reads TGCGCCAGCAAAGGAAGCGGGGCCCTAGTACCGTACTTC.

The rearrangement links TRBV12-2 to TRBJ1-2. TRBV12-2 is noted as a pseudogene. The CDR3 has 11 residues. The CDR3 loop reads CASRRNYGYTF. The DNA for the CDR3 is TGTGCAAGTCGCCGTAACTATGGCTACACCTTC.

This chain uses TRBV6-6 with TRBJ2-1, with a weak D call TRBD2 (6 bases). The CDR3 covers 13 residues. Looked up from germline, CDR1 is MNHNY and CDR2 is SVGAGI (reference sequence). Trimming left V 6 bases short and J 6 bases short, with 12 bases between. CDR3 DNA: TGTGCCAGCAGGCGGGGACCACCCAATGAGCAGTTCTTC. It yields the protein CASRRGPPNEQFF.

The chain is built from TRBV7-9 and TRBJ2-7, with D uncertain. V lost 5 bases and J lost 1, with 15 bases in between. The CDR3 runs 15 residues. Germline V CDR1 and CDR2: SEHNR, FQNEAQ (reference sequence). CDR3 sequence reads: CASSPRTGSSYEQYF. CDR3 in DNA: TGTGCCAGCAGCCCCCGAACCGGGTCTTCCTACGAGCAGTACTTC.

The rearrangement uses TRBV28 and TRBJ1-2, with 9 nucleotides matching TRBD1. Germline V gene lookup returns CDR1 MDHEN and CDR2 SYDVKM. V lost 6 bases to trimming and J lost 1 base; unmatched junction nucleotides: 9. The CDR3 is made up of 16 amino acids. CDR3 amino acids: CASSPTRDRVNYGYTF. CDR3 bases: TGTGCCAGCAGCCCTACCCGGGACAGGGTTAACTATGGCTACACCTTC.